This T cell receptor beta chain is drawn from a study of radiotherapy plus CTLA-4 blockade in lung cancer. The data were produced by immunoSEQ multiplex PCR, yet TCRdb's version contains in-frame clones alone and is incomplete. In the table there are approximately 80,000 clones, under 80% of which are singletons. The sample consisted of peripheral blood, taken from a patient treated with radiotherapy plus ipilimumab. The receptor comes from a human donor with non-small cell lung cancer whose response to radiotherapy plus ipilimumab could not be evaluated. Some clones in this sample may be carry-over from other donors' samples.

The DNA of the CDR3 is TGTGCCAGCTCACCACCGTCCCAACAGCAAGAGACCCAGTACTTC. Encoded protein: CASSPPSQQQETQYF. The V and J genes are TRBV18 and TRBJ2-5; D not certain. The CDR3 length is 15 residues. V dropped 0 bases and J dropped 2 bases, with 10 bases sitting between them. Germline V gene sequence: CDR1 KGHSH, CDR2 LQKENI. The whole variable domain, filled in from reference TRBV18 and TRBJ2-5, reads NAGVMQNPRHLVRRRGQEARLRCSPMKGHSHVYWYRQLPEEGLKFMVYLQKENIIDESGMPKERFSAEFPKEGPSILRIQQVVRGDSAAYFCASSPPSQQQETQYFGPGTRLLVL.